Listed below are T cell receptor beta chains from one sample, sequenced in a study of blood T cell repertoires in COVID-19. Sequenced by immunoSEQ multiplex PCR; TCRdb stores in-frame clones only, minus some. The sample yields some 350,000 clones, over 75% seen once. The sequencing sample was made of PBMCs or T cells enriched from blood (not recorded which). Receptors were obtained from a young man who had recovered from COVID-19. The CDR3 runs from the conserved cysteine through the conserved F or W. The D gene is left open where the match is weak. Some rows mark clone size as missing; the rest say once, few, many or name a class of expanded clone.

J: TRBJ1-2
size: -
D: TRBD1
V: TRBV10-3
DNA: TGTGCCATCGCGGGACAGGGTAGCTATGGCTACACCTTC
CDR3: CAIAGQGSYGYTF

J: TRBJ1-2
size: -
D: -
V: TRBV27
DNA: TGTGCCAGCCCAATCAACAGGGCCGCGGGCTACACCTTC
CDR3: CASPINRAAGYTF

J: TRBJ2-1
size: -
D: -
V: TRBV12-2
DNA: TGTGCAAGTCGCCCCCCCCTAGCGGGGGCTTACAATGAGCAGTTCTTC
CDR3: CASRPPLAGAYNEQFF

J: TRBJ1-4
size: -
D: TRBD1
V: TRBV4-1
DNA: TGCGCCAGCAGCCAAGATTGGGGGACAGACCACCTCCTTAATGAAAAACTGTTTTTT
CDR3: CASSQDWGTDHLLNEKLFF

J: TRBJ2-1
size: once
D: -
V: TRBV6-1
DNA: TGTGCCAGCAGTGAGTTGCGGGTAACCCCTTGTGAGCAGTTCTTC
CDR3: CASSELRVTPCEQFF

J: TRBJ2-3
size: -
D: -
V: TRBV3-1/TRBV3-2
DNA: TGTGCCAGCAGCCTGGACTCAAGCACAGATACGCAGTATTTT
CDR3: CASSLDSSTDTQYF

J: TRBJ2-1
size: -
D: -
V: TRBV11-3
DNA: TGTGCCAGCAGCTTAGATTACCAGTCCTATGAGCAGTTCTTC
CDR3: CASSLDYQSYEQFF

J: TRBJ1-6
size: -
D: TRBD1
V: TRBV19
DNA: TGTGCCAGTAGTACCGAGGACAGGGGGAATTCACCCCTCCACTTT
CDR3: CASSTEDRGNSPLHF

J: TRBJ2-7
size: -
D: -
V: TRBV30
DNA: TGTGCCCTTTCCAGGGGGGCCTACGAGCAGTACTTC
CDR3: CALSRGAYEQYF

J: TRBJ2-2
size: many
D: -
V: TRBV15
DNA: TGTGCCACCAGCCGAGGTTTCGACACCGGGGAGCTGTTTTTT
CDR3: CATSRGFDTGELFF

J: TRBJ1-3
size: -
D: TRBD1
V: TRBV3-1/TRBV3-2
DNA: TGTGCCAGCAGCCCGACCGGGACAGGGTCCTCTGGAAACACCATATATTTT
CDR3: CASSPTGTGSSGNTIYF

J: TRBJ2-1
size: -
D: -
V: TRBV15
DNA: TGTGCCACCGGGGGGGCTACGAGCTCCTACAATGAGCAGTTCTTC
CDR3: CATGGATSSYNEQFF

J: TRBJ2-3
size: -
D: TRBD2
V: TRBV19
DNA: TGTGCCAGTAGTATAGCGGGGGGGCACACAGATACGCAGTATTTT
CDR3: CASSIAGGHTDTQYF

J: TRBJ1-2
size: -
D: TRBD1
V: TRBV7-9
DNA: TGTGCCAGCAGCTCCAACAGGGGGCTTGGCTATGGCTACACCTTC
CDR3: CASSSNRGLGYGYTF

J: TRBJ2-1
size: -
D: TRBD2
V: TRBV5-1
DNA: TGCGCCAGCAGCCCCACCGGGACTAGCGCGTTCAATGAGCAGTTCTTC
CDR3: CASSPTGTSAFNEQFF

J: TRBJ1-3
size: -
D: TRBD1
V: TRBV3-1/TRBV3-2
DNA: TGTGCCAGCAGCCAAGAGCCAGGGGGCCTCTCTGGAAACACCATATATTTT
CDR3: CASSQEPGGLSGNTIYF

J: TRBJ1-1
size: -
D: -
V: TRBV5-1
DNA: TGCGCCAGCAGCCCACAGGGAGGGGACACTGAAGCTTTCTTT
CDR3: CASSPQGGDTEAFF

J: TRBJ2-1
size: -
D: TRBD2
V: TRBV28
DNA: TGTGCCAGCACAAGGGACTGGACTAGCGGGGGAAGCTCCTACAATGAGCAGTTCTTC
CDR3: CASTRDWTSGGSSYNEQFF

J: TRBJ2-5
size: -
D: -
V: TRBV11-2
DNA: TGTGCCAGCAGCCCGGTTGGGGGACTTCAAGAGACCCAGTACTTC
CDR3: CASSPVGGLQETQYF

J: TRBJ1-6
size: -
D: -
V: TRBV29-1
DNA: TGCAGCGTTCCTAGGTTGGGGGGGGGACTCAGCTCCTATAATTCACCCCTCCACTTT
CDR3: CSVPRLGGGLSSYNSPLHF

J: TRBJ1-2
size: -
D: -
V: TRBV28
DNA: TGTGCCAGCAGTTTATTCCGCCTCTTGGGGGGTGGCTACACCTTC
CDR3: CASSLFRLLGGGYTF

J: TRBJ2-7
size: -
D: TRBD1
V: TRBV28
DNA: TGTGCCAGCAGTCGGACAGGAGTCTACGAGCAGTACTTC
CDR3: CASSRTGVYEQYF

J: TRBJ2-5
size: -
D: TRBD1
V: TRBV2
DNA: TGTGCCAGCACACAGGGGGTTCAAGAGACCCAGTACTTC
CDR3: CASTQGVQETQYF

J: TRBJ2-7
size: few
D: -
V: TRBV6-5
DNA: TGTGCCAGCAGTTACTTAGGCGGGGGCCCCTCCTACGAGCAGTACTTC
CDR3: CASSYLGGGPSYEQYF

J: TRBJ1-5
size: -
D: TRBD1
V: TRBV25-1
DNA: TGTGCCAGCCGGGACAGGGGCTTGGGTCAGCCCCAGCATTTT
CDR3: CASRDRGLGQPQHF

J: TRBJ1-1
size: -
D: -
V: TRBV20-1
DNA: TGCAGTGCTAGCGGGGAGACTGAAGCTTTCTTT
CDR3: CSASGETEAFF

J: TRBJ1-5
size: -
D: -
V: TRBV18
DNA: TGTGCCAGCTCCCCCGCTAGCGGGCTTGGTAACAATCAGCCCCAGCATTTT
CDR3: CASSPASGLGNNQPQHF

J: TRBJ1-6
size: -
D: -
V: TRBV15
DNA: TGTGCCACCAGCCGGGAATATAATTCACCCCTCCACTTT
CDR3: CATSREYNSPLHF

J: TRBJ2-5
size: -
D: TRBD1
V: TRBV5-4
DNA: TGTGCCAGCAGCTTGGTAAAGGGGGCAGGAGAGACCCAGTACTTC
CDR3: CASSLVKGAGETQYF

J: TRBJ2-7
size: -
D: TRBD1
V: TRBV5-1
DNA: TGCGCCAGCAGCTTGACCGGATTCGGACAGGGGAACCACGAGCAGTACTTC
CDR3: CASSLTGFGQGNHEQYF

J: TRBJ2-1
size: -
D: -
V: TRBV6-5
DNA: TGTGCCAGCAGTTACCCCCAACAGGGCTACAATGAGCAGTTCTTC
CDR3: CASSYPQQGYNEQFF

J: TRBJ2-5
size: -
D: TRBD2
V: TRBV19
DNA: TGTGCCAGTAGTATAGGGAATAGCGGGGGGGAGACCCAGTACTTC
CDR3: CASSIGNSGGETQYF

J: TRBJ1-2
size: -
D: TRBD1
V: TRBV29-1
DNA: TGCAGCGTGAGGACAGGGGCCGCTACTAACTATGGCTACACCTTC
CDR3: CSVRTGAATNYGYTF

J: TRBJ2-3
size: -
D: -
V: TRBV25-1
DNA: TGTGCCAGCAGTGGCCTCAGGTTGACAGATACGCAGTATTTT
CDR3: CASSGLRLTDTQYF

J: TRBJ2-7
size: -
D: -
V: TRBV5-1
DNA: TGCGCCAGCAGCTTGGCCTCCGGGTCCGGCGAGCAGTACTTC
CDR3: CASSLASGSGEQYF

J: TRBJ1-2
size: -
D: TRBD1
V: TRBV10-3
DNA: TGTGCCATCCGAGGACAGGACTATGGCTACACCTTC
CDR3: CAIRGQDYGYTF

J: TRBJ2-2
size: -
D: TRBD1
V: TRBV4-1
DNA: TGCGCCAGCAGCCAACGACAGGGGACAAACACCGGGGAGCTGTTTTTT
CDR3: CASSQRQGTNTGELFF

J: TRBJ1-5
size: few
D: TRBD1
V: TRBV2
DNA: TGTGCCAGCAGTGAAGGCAGGGGGCAGAGGCCCCAGCATTTT
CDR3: CASSEGRGQRPQHF